The clone carrying this T cell receptor beta chain occurred a few times. The source of the sample is a study of OX40 agonist ivuxolimab in advanced cancers. Germline V gives CDR1 DFQATT, CDR2 SNEGSKA (reference sequence). This CDR3 has 11 residues. The ends were cut back, 2 bases at V and 7 bases at J, with 9 bases in the middle. The table came from immunoSEQ multiplex PCR; TCRdb's copy has only in-frame clones and leaves some out. The sample contains 70,000 to 100,000 clones, 80% to 90% of which appear only once. Autoimmune disease history or systemic immunosuppression was exclusionary. Sequencing was performed on CD4+ or CD8+ T cells sorted from blood, taken in a trial of the OX40 agonist ivuxolimab. This sequence joins TRBV20-1 and TRBJ2-7; D not resolved. This receptor was obtained from an adult with an advanced solid tumor such as melanoma, head and neck, liver or kidney cancer. For the CDR3, the DNA is TGCAGTGCTAGATCGCTTTGGGAGCAGTACTTC. Protein: CSARSLWEQYF.